This T cell receptor beta chain was sequenced during a study of regulatory T cells in long-lasting Graves disease. Study-level background: Under 3 months of antithyroid drugs had been taken by newly diagnosed Graves' patients.

Germline-derived CDR1 and CDR2 are SGHTA and FQGNSA. V dropped 3 bases and J dropped 6 bases, with 14 bases sitting between them. The CDR3 consists of 14 residues. Construction of TCR beta libraries relied on iRepertoire HTBI primers and on Arm-PCR targeting CDR3 regions. MiXCR, run by TCRdb on the multiplex PCR reads, gives a single entry per CDR3 protein. This table has more than 400,000 distinct CDR3 sequences, around 15% appearing once. This sample's time point: newly diagnosed GD, antithyroid drugs for less than 3 months. PBMC RNA served as the TCR library source. This clonotype showed up many times. The sample also formed part of further work on T cells in Graves' hyperthyroidism and ophthalmopathy.

This specimen was peripheral blood mononuclear cells (PBMCs), taken at new diagnosis, from a patient treated with antithyroid drugs. This receptor was identified in a woman younger than 45 with Graves disease. The chain joins TRBV7-2 to TRBJ1-2; unclear D gene. The CDR3 spells CASSFYLGFDGYTF. For the CDR3, the DNA is TGTGCCAGCAGCTTTTATCTGGGTTTTGATGGCTACACCTTC.